This is a list of T cell receptor beta chains from one sample in a study of blood T cell repertoires in COVID-19. The repertoire was sequenced with immunoSEQ multiplex PCR; TCRdb's copy has only in-frame clones and lacks some. The sample holds fewer than 700,000 clones, approximately 88% seen once. The material sequenced was peripheral blood. The source is a woman in her forties or fifties with COVID-19, enrolled during active disease. Each CDR3 is given with its conserved first and last residue. A D gene is named only where the DNA matches it firmly. For some rows the clone size is stated as once, few or many, or as a class when expanded; others skip it.

>TRBV28|-|-|TRBJ1-2
TGTGCCAGCAGTTTAGCCACTCGCTATGGCTACACCTTC
CASSLATRYGYTF
>TRBV9|once|TRBD2|TRBJ2-2
TGTGCCAGCAGCGTAGGGACTAGCGGGGGGGCGAACACCGGGGAGCTGTTTTTT
CASSVGTSGGANTGELFF
>TRBV6-1|-|-|TRBJ2-7
TGTGCCAGCAGTGAAGGCAGGGTGGGCGAGCAGTACTTC
CASSEGRVGEQYF
>TRBV10-3|once|TRBD2|TRBJ2-5
TGTGCCATCAGCCTAGCGGGGGATCAAGAGACCCAGTACTTC
CAISLAGDQETQYF
>TRBV6-5|-|-|TRBJ2-5
TGTGCCAGCAGGAGGCAAGAGACCCAGTACTTC
CASRRQETQYF
>TRBV11-2|-|TRBD1|TRBJ1-2
TGTGCCAGCAGCTGGGGTCGGGACAGGGGGCGCGGAGGCTACACCTTC
CASSWGRDRGRGGYTF
>TRBV28|-|-|TRBJ1-3
TGTGCCACCACAAGGGGGGGGGCGAATGGAAACACCATATATTTT
CATTRGGANGNTIYF
>TRBV9|-|-|TRBJ2-3
TGTGCCAGCAGCCCCTGGAGGGGTACGCAGTATTTT
CASSPWRGTQYF
>TRBV9|once|-|TRBJ1-6
TGTGCCAGCAGCGTAGTGGAGACCGTCTCCTATAATTCACCCCTCCACTTT
CASSVVETVSYNSPLHF
>TRBV11-1|-|-|TRBJ1-1
TGTGCCAGCAGTTACGGGACTGAAGCTTTCTTT
CASSYGTEAFF
>TRBV6-6|-|-|TRBJ1-2
TGTGCCAGCAGTTCTCCGACAGATAACTATGGCTACACCTTC
CASSSPTDNYGYTF
>TRBV6-6|-|-|TRBJ2-5
TGTGCCAGCAGTTACTCGATGGAGCAAGAGACCCAGTACTTC
CASSYSMEQETQYF
>TRBV18|once|TRBD1|TRBJ1-1
TGTGCCAGCTCACCCCAGGGGGTGAACACTGAAGCTTTCTTT
CASSPQGVNTEAFF
>TRBV9|once|TRBD2|TRBJ2-3
TGTGCCAGCAGCGTAGCGGGGGGGCTGGATACGCAGTATTTT
CASSVAGGLDTQYF
>TRBV9|-|TRBD1|TRBJ1-1
TGTGCCAGCAGCGTATGGGGGACAGAGAACACTGAAGCTTTCTTT
CASSVWGTENTEAFF
>TRBV7-8|-|-|TRBJ2-1
TGTGCCAGCAGCTTCTCGTCCGTCAATGAGCAGTTCTTC
CASSFSSVNEQFF
>TRBV19|-|TRBD1|TRBJ2-1
TGTGCCAGTAGGAGGGACAGGGGGCCTGCTGAGCAGTTCTTC
CASRRDRGPAEQFF
>TRBV3-1/TRBV3-2|-|TRBD2|TRBJ2-7
TGTGCCAGCAGTCCCCCAGCGGGGGGCTACGAGCAGTACTTC
CASSPPAGGYEQYF
>TRBV4-1|-|-|TRBJ1-5
TGCGCCAGCAGCCAAGGGGCCAGACCTAGCAATCAGCCCCAGCATTTT
CASSQGARPSNQPQHF
>TRBV6-5|-|TRBD1|TRBJ2-7
TGTGCCAGCAGTTCTCCGGGACAGGGACAGTACGAGCAGTACTTC
CASSSPGQGQYEQYF
>TRBV30|-|-|TRBJ1-6
TGTGCCTGGAGTGTAGTCGGGGTCTCCTATAATTCACCCCTCCACTTT
CAWSVVGVSYNSPLHF
>TRBV2|-|-|TRBJ1-5
TGTGCCAGCGGAAGTGATGACTATAGCAATCAGCCCCAGCATTTT
CASGSDDYSNQPQHF
>TRBV21-1|-|-|TRBJ1-3
TGTGCCAGCGATCCGGGACAGGGCCCGGGAAACACCATATATTTT
CASDPGQGPGNTIYF
>TRBV18|few|-|TRBJ1-1
TGTGCCAGCTCACCACCCGCAGGGTATGGTAACACTGAAGCTTTCTTT
CASSPPAGYGNTEAFF
>TRBV6-5|-|-|TRBJ2-5
TGTGCCAGCAGCTCAGGGGGGGAGACCCAGTACTTC
CASSSGGETQYF
>TRBV11-2|-|-|TRBJ1-2
TGTGCCAGCACCCTAGCCCGGGCATCTCCTAACTATGGCTACACCTTC
CASTLARASPNYGYTF
>TRBV7-2|-|TRBD1|TRBJ2-7
TGTGCCAGCAGCTCCAAACCGGGACAGGGGACAGGCGAGCAGTACTTC
CASSSKPGQGTGEQYF
>TRBV18|-|-|TRBJ2-5
TGTGCCAGCTCACCACCGTCAGGCCAAGAGACCCAGTACTTC
CASSPPSGQETQYF
>TRBV7-8|-|TRBD1|TRBJ2-5
TGTGCCAGCAGCCCCCGACAGGGAGAAGAGACCCAGTACTTC
CASSPRQGEETQYF
>TRBV6-6|-|TRBD2|TRBJ2-1
TGTGCCAGCACTAAAGGGACTAGCGGGGGGGCCGCAATCTTC
CASTKGTSGGAAIF
>TRBV7-2|-|TRBD1|TRBJ2-2
TGTGCCAGCAGCTACGACAGGGTGGCGAACACCGGGGAGCTGTTTTTT
CASSYDRVANTGELFF
>TRBV19|-|TRBD1|TRBJ1-1
TGTGCCAGTAGTTCCGGGACAGAGATCCTTGAAGCTTTCTTT
CASSSGTEILEAFF
>TRBV7-9|-|-|TRBJ2-7
TGTGCCAGCAGCTTGGGCCGCCAGGGCGAGCAGTACTTC
CASSLGRQGEQYF
>TRBV30|-|-|TRBJ1-4
TGTGCCTGGAGAGCCCCAGGGGCCCTTAATGAAAAACTGTTTTTT
CAWRAPGALNEKLFF
>TRBV2|-|-|TRBJ2-5
TGTGCCAGCAGTGAAGGGGGGGGCTCACCTAAGTACTTC
CASSEGGGSPKYF
>TRBV5-1|-|-|TRBJ1-1
TGCGCCAGCAGCTCCCAGGGTACCACTGAAGCTTTCTTT
CASSSQGTTEAFF
>TRBV13|-|-|TRBJ2-7
TGTGCCAGCAGATCCCACGGTCCCGATCAATTACAGTACTTC
CASRSHGPDQLQYF
>TRBV28|-|TRBD1|TRBJ1-2
TGTGCCAGCAGTACAACAGGGGTTGGGGGCTACACCTTC
CASSTTGVGGYTF
>TRBV27|-|TRBD1|TRBJ2-2
TGTGCCAGCAGTCCGACACAGGGGATTGAGGAGCTGTTTTTT
CASSPTQGIEELFF
>TRBV13|-|-|TRBJ1-3
TGTGCCAGCAGCTTGGTGGACAGCTCTGGAAACACCATATATTTT
CASSLVDSSGNTIYF
>TRBV5-1|-|TRBD1|TRBJ1-4
TGCGCCAGCAGCTTGGTTCCAGGGGGCGTTGAAAAACTGTTTTTT
CASSLVPGGVEKLFF
>TRBV19|-|-|TRBJ2-1
TGTGCCAGTAGTCCCGGCCCCGACGGGGTTAAGTTCTTC
CASSPGPDGVKFF
>TRBV3-1/TRBV3-2|-|-|TRBJ1-4
TGTGCCAGCAGCCCCCTCGGGAGGGGAACAAGACTGTTTTTT
CASSPLGRGTRLFF
>TRBV10-3|-|-|TRBJ1-1
TGTGCCATCAGTGAGACGACTACAGATGAAGCTTTCTTT
CAISETTTDEAFF
>TRBV7-8|-|TRBD1|TRBJ1-1
TGTGCCAGCAGCTTAACAGGGGGGACGGATGAAGCTTTCTTT
CASSLTGGTDEAFF
>TRBV5-6|-|-|TRBJ1-1
TGTGCCAGCAGCTTGGGGAGATATGAAGCTTTCTTT
CASSLGRYEAFF
>TRBV19|-|-|TRBJ1-5
TGTGCCAGTAGTTCGCCATCCCGCCGCGGGACCGGTCGGGATCAGCCCCAGCATTTT
CASSSPSRRGTGRDQPQHF
>TRBV19|-|-|TRBJ1-2
TGTGCCAGTAGTATAAACCAGAACAATTCGCCGGAGGGCTACACCTTC
CASSINQNNSPEGYTF
>TRBV20-1|-|-|TRBJ2-1
TGCAGTGCTTCAGGGGGGAATGAGCAGTTCTTC
CSASGGNEQFF
>TRBV7-8|few|-|TRBJ1-1
TGTGCCAGCAGCTTAGACATACCAGAGGACACTGAAGCTTTCTTT
CASSLDIPEDTEAFF